This entry lists 22 T cell receptor beta chains sequenced from one sample in a study of CD8+CD57+ T cells in acquired aplastic anemia. Before being chosen for sequencing, patients had shown CD8+CD57+ cell expansion by flow cytometry. Genomic DNA constituted the template upon which TCR beta VDJ and CDR3 profiling was performed. TCRdb re-called the reads with MiXCR, one entry per CDR3 protein. The sample holds approximately 170,000 distinct CDR3 sequences; around half are singletons and the top ten take 3.2%. Sequenced sample: sorted CD4+, CD8+, or CD8+CD57+ T cells (not recorded which) from PBMCs. These receptors were taken from a human donor with aplastic anemia.

This clonotype was found once. The gene calls are TRBV7-8 and TRBJ1-2; a possible D gene is TRBD1 (5 bases). V lost 1 base and J lost 4, with 7 bases in between. Germline loops: CDR1 SGHVS, CDR2 FQNEAQ. The CDR3 runs 13 residues. CDR3 DNA sequence: TGTGCCAGCAGCTTAGAACAGGTCTATGGCTACACCTTC. As protein: CASSLEQVYGYTF.

V gene TRBV10-3 combines with J gene TRBJ1-1, with D uncertain. The CDR3 extends over 11 amino acids. Looked up from germline, CDR1 is ENHRY and CDR2 is SYGVKD. V was clipped by 6 bases and J by 2 bases, with 4 bases between them. The CDR3 coding sequence is TGTGCCATCAGGTTAAACACTGAAGCTTTCTTT. It codes for CAIRLNTEAFF.

This clonotype was counted many times. J is TRBJ2-5 and V is TRBV5-4; D not certain. The CDR3 is made up of 13 amino acids. Per the germline V gene, CDR1 is SGHNT and CDR2 is YYREEE (reference sequence). V was clipped by 4 bases and J by 1 base, with 8 bases between them. Written as DNA, the CDR3 is TGTGCCAGCAGCCCTAAGACCCAAGAGACCCAGTACTTC. It codes for CASSPKTQETQYF.

The genes are TRBV20-1 and TRBJ2-5; D is possibly TRBD1 (5 bases). Germline CDR1 is DFQATT and CDR2 is SNEGSKA (reference sequence). The CDR3 totals 13 residues. Trimming removed 0 bases at V and 7 bases at J, with 12 bases between. The CDR3 loop is CSARETEVGTQYF. DNA for the CDR3: TGCAGTGCTAGAGAGACAGAGGTTGGGACCCAGTACTTC.

V gene TRBV10-3 combines with J gene TRBJ2-7; 8 nucleotides match TRBD1. CDR1 is ENHRY, CDR2 SYGVKD, per germline. The CDR3 is 16 amino acids. Unmatched junction bases numbered 16, after V lost 7 bases and J lost 5 bases. This CDR3 is CAIKPPTGQGGHEQYF. CDR3 bases: TGTGCCATCAAGCCCCCCACCGGACAGGGCGGTCACGAGCAGTACTTC.

This clonotype was seen once. Just one base apart from a much larger clone, this may be a read error. The V and J genes are TRBV5-1 and TRBJ1-4; D is undetermined. V was pared by 5 bases and J by 0 bases, with 8 bases between. Germline CDR1 reads SGHRS; CDR2 reads YFSETQ. The CDR3 extends over 14 amino acids. Here the CDR3 reads CASRPSATNEKLFF. Written as DNA, the CDR3 is TGCGCCAGCAGGCCTTCGGCAACTAATGAAAAACTGTTTTTT.

The sample holds many counts of this clonotype. V usage is TRBV6-1 and J usage is TRBJ1-2; TRBD1 agrees at 8 bases. The CDR3 loop spans 13 amino acids. V lost 7 bases to trimming and J lost 8 bases; unmatched junction nucleotides: 9. CDR1 and CDR2 from the germline V gene are MNHNS and SASEGT. The CDR3 nucleotides are TGTGCCAGCAAGGACAGGGAGGGGATAGGCTACACCTTC. It encodes CASKDREGIGYTF.

The CDR3 region is CASGSSYEQYF. Written as DNA, the CDR3 is TGTGCCAGCGGTAGCTCCTACGAGCAGTACTTC. The chain links TRBV7-2 to TRBJ2-7; D not certain. The CDR3 spans 11 residues. Germline V CDR1 and CDR2: SGHTA, FQGNSA. The V and J ends lost 8 bases and 0 bases respectively, with 5 bases between them.

This clonotype was counted at least ten times. This rearrangement joins TRBV19 to TRBJ2-7; no firm D call. V was pared by 5 bases and J by 6 bases, with 17 bases between. Germline assignment: CDR1 LNHDA and CDR2 SQIVND (reference sequence). The CDR3 consists of 14 residues. CDR3: CASSPTVADPEQYV. The CDR3 DNA sequence: TGTGCCAGTAGTCCGACCGTGGCGGACCCCGAGCAGTACGTC.

This clonotype was observed once. The V and J genes are TRBV25-1 and TRBJ2-5, with 9 bases lining up with TRBD1. The V gene's germline CDR1 is MGHDK and CDR2 SYGVNS. Trimming at V came to 5 bases and at J to 4 bases, leaving 11 bases not matched to a gene. This CDR3 contains 16 residues. CDR3 protein: CASSRGVGQGLETQYF. Here the CDR3 DNA reads TGTGCCAGCAGTAGGGGGGTTGGACAGGGGTTAGAGACCCAGTACTTC.

The chain carries TRBV20-1 and TRBJ1-6; no firm D call. This CDR3 contains 14 residues. CDR1 DFQATT and CDR2 SNEGSKA come from the germline V gene (reference sequence). Trimming pared 1 base from V and 4 bases from J, leaving 8 bases between. In DNA form, the CDR3 reads TGCAGTGCTAGAGTGCAGCGGTATAATTCACCCCTCCACTTT. The encoded protein is CSARVQRYNSPLHF.

The rearrangement joins TRBV24-1 to TRBJ1-2; possible D gene TRBD1, 6 bases. V was clipped by 3 bases and J by 1 base, with 11 bases between them. CDR3 length: 15 amino acids. Germline CDR1 and CDR2: KGHDR and SFDVKD. The CDR3 nucleotides read TGTGCCACCAGTGATGGACAGATACTTAACTATGGCTACACCTTC. Translated, it gives CATSDGQILNYGYTF.

With respect to this clonotype: This is likely a read error, given that the CDR3 carries no conserved phenylalanine or tryptophan at its end. The genes are TRBV15 and TRBJ1-5; TRBD1 might be the D (5 bases). Trimming removed 1 base at V and 7 bases at J, with 20 bases between. CDR1 LNHNV and CDR2 YYDKDF come from the germline V gene (reference sequence). The CDR3 is 17 residues long. This CDR3 reads CATSRGTTGGCRQPQHL. As DNA, the CDR3 is TGTGCCACCAGCAGAGGGACTACCGGGGGATGTCGGCAGCCCCAGCATCTT.

The rearrangement joins TRBV19 to TRBJ1-1; D possibly corresponds to TRBD1 (6 bases). The CDR3 is 13 residues long. V lost 5 bases to trimming and J lost 1 base, with 8 bases between them. Germline lookup yields CDR1 LNHDA and CDR2 SQIVND (reference sequence). This chain's CDR3 is CASSGDKNTEAFF. The CDR3 nucleotides read TGTGCCAGTAGTGGGGACAAGAACACTGAAGCTTTCTTT. The full variable domain, completed using reference TRBV19 and TRBJ1-1, is DGGITQSPKYLFRKEGQNVTLSCEQNLNHDAMYWYRQDPGQGLRLIYYSQIVNDFQKGDIAEGYSVSREKKESFPLTVTSAQKNPTAFYLCASSGDKNTEAFFGQGTRLTVV.

J is TRBJ1-2 and V is TRBV29-1; tentative D call: TRBD1 (5 bases). CDR3 length: 12 amino acids. The V end was cut by 6 bases, the J end by 3 bases, with 11 bases between. Germline values: CDR1 SQVTM, CDR2 ANQGSEA. The CDR3 DNA follows: TGCAGCGTCAAAACAGGAGACTATGGCTACACCTTC. It specifies CSVKTGDYGYTF.

This clonotype was found a few times. The rearrangement uses TRBV4-2 and TRBJ2-2, with 8 bases lining up with TRBD1. CDR3 length: 18 residues. Germline CDR1 LGHNA, CDR2 YNFKEQ. Trimming cost V 0 bases and J 0 bases; bases outside gene matches: 6. The CDR3 DNA is TGTGCCAGCAGCCAAGACTCACAGGGGGGAACGAACACCGGGGAGCTGTTTTTT. This encodes CASSQDSQGGTNTGELFF.

The chain carries TRBV7-7 and TRBJ1-3; the D is unclear. The CDR3 length is 15 residues. From germline, CDR1 is SSHAT and CDR2 FNYEAQ (reference sequence). The V end was cut by 5 bases, the J end by 2 bases, with 13 bases between. The CDR3 DNA follows: TGTGCCAGCAGCCCAGACCCAGTGCCTGGAAACACCATATATTTT. Its protein product is CASSPDPVPGNTIYF.

This rearrangement joins TRBV12-3 or TRBV12-4 to TRBJ1-1; a weak D match, TRBD1 (5 bases). This CDR3 has 13 amino acids. V was pared by 8 bases and J by 0 bases, with 10 bases between. The CDR3 sequence: CASVQGLNTEAFF. In DNA form, the CDR3 reads TGTGCCAGCGTCCAGGGCCTGAACACTGAAGCTTTCTTT.

This clonotype was observed a few times. The rearrangement links TRBV7-2 to TRBJ2-7, with D hard to call. Germline V gene sequence: CDR1 SGHTA, CDR2 FQGNSA. Trimming took 8 bases from V and 2 from J, leaving 10 bases between them. The CDR3 runs 12 residues. CDR3 coding DNA: TGTGCCAGCCAAGGGTCGACCTACGAGCAGTACTTC. Translation: CASQGSTYEQYF.

The chain joins TRBV7-2 to TRBJ2-7, with 11 positions matching TRBD1. Trimming took 1 base from V and 8 from J; bases not matched to a gene: 4. This CDR3 is built from 14 residues. CDR1 is SGHTA, CDR2 FQGNSA, per germline. CDR3: CASSLGTGGNKQYV. The CDR3 bases are TGTGCCAGCAGCTTAGGGACAGGGGGCAACAAGCAGTACGTC.

In its sample, this clonotype was seen many times. This clone may be a read error of a much larger clone one base away. The genes are TRBV29-1 and TRBJ2-1; 9 nucleotides match TRBD1. The CDR3 sequence is 13 residues long. The germline V gene has CDR1 SQVTM and CDR2 ANQGSEA. Here the CDR3 DNA reads TGCGGCGTTCGAGGGACAGGGTTGGGTGAGCAGTTCTTC. Its protein is CGVRGTGLGEQFF.

There are many counts of this clonotype. This sequence joins TRBV6-1 and TRBJ1-5; TRBD1 aligns across 10 bases. CDR3 length: 14 residues. V shed 3 bases, J shed 7 bases, and the junction held 3 bases outside the gene matches. The germline CDR1 and CDR2 sequences are MNHNS and SASEGT. CDR3 in DNA: TGTGCCAGCAGTGAGGGACAGGGGCGGCAGCCCCAGCATTTT. Residues: CASSEGQGRQPQHF.